This T cell receptor (beta chain) was recovered during a study of vaccination effects on CD4 cells after COVID-19. Study information: ViraFEST assay sequencing came after antigen-specific CD4+ T cells were expanded with viral peptide pools.

This clone was observed a few times. What it binds is not known. Trimming cost V 2 bases and J 5 bases, with 12 bases left between them. Looked up from germline, CDR1 is MGHRA and CDR2 is YSYEKL. The CDR3 is 14 amino acids. Repertoires were generated with immunoSEQ multiplex PCR, while TCRdb's copy carries only in-frame clones and drops some. This sample yields around 46,000 clones, of which approximately 70% are seen a single time; 4.5% to 7% belongs to the top ten. Study-level results: Clones of infection and vaccine origin contracted markedly late after vaccination.

Investigators separated out CD4+ T cells once around 9 days of culture had passed. Previously uninfected by SARS-CoV-2, the vaccine recipients also showed negative nucleocapsid antibodies. On both days 3 and 7, half of the culture medium was replaced with IL-2 medium. The V gene is TRBV4-1, the J gene TRBJ1-2, with D perhaps TRBD1 (5 bases). The source was CD4+ T cells from PBMCs cultured without peptide, collected before COVID-19 vaccination. This clonotype was sampled from a human donor who received a COVID-19 vaccine. The CDR3 DNA reads as TGCGCCAGCAGCCAAATCAGGGATAGGTATGGCTACACCTTC. This sequence encodes CASSQIRDRYGYTF.